This TCR beta chain is drawn from a study of control samples from healthy donors and cancer patients. Repertoires were generated with immunoSEQ multiplex PCR, while TCRdb's copy carries only in-frame clones and drops some. The table includes approximately 160,000 clones, approximately 94% detected once. CDR1 is MGHDK, CDR2 SYGVNS, per germline. The CDR3 consists of 15 residues. V shed 1 base and J shed 4 bases, with 10 bases lying between them. The gene calls are TRBV25-1 and TRBJ2-2; D unclear. The specimen was blood. This receptor was obtained from a woman younger than 30 in good health. The CDR3 is CASSEFETVTGELFF. The CDR3 nucleotides read TGTGCCAGCAGTGAATTCGAAACCGTCACCGGGGAGCTGTTTTTT.